Below, 14 T cell receptor beta chains from the same sample are listed, as sequenced in a study of T cells in Graves' hyperthyroidism and ophthalmopathy. TCR beta CDR3 regions were amplified from RNA transcripts. First-round RT-PCR of the TCR CDR3 relied on the HTBI primer set. TCRdb re-called the multiplex PCR reads through MiXCR, storing one row per CDR3 protein. The repertoire has just under 750,000 distinct CDR3 sequences, 35% of them found once; the top ten carry around 29%. Sequencing was carried out using blood. These receptors were taken from a woman aged 40 to 50 with Graves' hyperthyroidism.

J is TRBJ2-7 and V is TRBV11-1; D perhaps matches TRBD1 (6 bases). This CDR3 comprises 14 residues. V lost 4 bases and J 10 bases, leaving 20 bases between the germline ends. Germline V CDR1 and CDR2: SGHAT, FQDESV (reference sequence). CDR3 sequence reads: CASSSDWGRGEQYF. The CDR3 region has the DNA TGTGCCAGCAGCTCCGACTGGGGGCGCGGCGAACAGTACTTC.

In the case of this clonotype: Being one base from a much bigger clone, this may be a read error. The gene calls are TRBV7-2 and TRBJ1-1; the match to TRBD1 covers 7 bases. The CDR3 consists of 16 residues. Germline V gene lookup returns CDR1 SGHTA and CDR2 FQGNSA. The CDR3 nucleotides read TGTGCCAGCAGCGAACAGGGGCTGGGGTTGAACGCTGAAGCTTTCTTT. Its protein is CASSEQGLGLNAEAFF.

The chain recombines TRBV6-4 with TRBJ1-2; 9 positions match TRBD1. The CDR3 runs 16 residues. Germline CDR1 and CDR2: MRHNA and SNTAGT. Trimming removed 0 bases from V and 6 bases from J; junction bases left unmatched: 8. The CDR3 bases are TGTGCCAGCAGTGACTCTGATGCCGGGACAGGGAATGGCTACACCTTC. Translating it yields CASSDSDAGTGNGYTF.

This rearrangement joins TRBV12-3 or TRBV12-4 to TRBJ2-6, with unresolved D. The CDR3 sequence is 15 residues long. V shed 2 bases and J shed 1 base, with 6 bases lying between them. CDR3 coding DNA: TGTGCCAGCAGTTTATTTGGATCTGGGGCCAACGTCCTGACTTTC. This sequence encodes CASSLFGSGANVLTF.

The sample holds many counts of this clonotype. The chain has TRBV19 and TRBJ2-5; unclear D gene. CDR1 and CDR2 (germline): LNHDA, SQIVND (reference sequence). The CDR3 covers 14 residues. Trimming pared 3 bases from V and 2 bases from J, leaving 10 bases between. The CDR3 reads CASSIGLAQETQYF. Here the CDR3 DNA reads TGTGCCAGTAGTATTGGATTAGCTCAAGAGACCCAGTACTTC.

This clonotype was recorded many times. The chain recombines TRBV3-1 with TRBJ1-6, with unresolved D. Deletions cut 0 bases from V and 6 bases from J, with 12 bases between. The CDR3 runs 16 residues. Germline CDR1 is LGHDT and CDR2 is YNNKEL (reference sequence). The CDR3 spells CASSQDLGRPNSPLHF. Here the CDR3 DNA reads TGTGCCAGCAGCCAAGATCTTGGGCGGCCTAATTCACCCCTCCACTTT.

This clonotype showed up many times. The chain links TRBV12-3 or TRBV12-4 to TRBJ2-2; weak D call: TRBD1 (5 bases). V lost 6 bases, J lost 4 bases, and 15 bases lay in between. The CDR3 consists of 15 residues. CDR3 region: CASSLPLTVTGELFF. The CDR3 region has the DNA TGTGCCAGCAGCCTGCCGCTGACAGTCACCGGGGAGCTGTTTTTT.

This clonotype was picked up a small number of times. The CDR3 end shows no conserved phenylalanine or tryptophan, and so a read error is likely. V gene TRBV5-5 combines with J gene TRBJ1-1, with 8 nucleotides matching TRBD1. The germline CDR1 and CDR2 sequences are SGHKS and YYEKEE (reference sequence). The CDR3 loop spans 13 amino acids. The DNA of the CDR3 is TGCGCCAGCAGCAAACCGGGACAGGATGAAGCTTTCCTT. This translates into CASSKPGQDEAFL.

This clonotype was observed a few times. The rearrangement uses TRBV20-1 and TRBJ1-1, with D tentatively TRBD1 (6 bases). The V and J ends lost 4 bases and 1 base respectively, with 13 bases between them. Germline CDR1 and CDR2: DFQATT and SNEGSKA (reference sequence). The length of the CDR3 is 14 residues. The CDR3 coding sequence is TGCAGTGCTACAGGCGACAGGACGAACACTGAAGCTTTCTTT. It specifies CSATGDRTNTEAFF.

This rearrangement joins TRBV20-1 to TRBJ2-2, with 7 positions matching TRBD1. J was trimmed by 7 bases and V by 5 bases; bases with no gene match: 13. This CDR3 is 15 amino acids long. Germline V CDR1 and CDR2: DFQATT, SNEGSKA (reference sequence). The CDR3 DNA follows: TGCAGTGCTTACCGGGTTGAGGGGGCAGACGGGGAGCTGTTTTTT. The encoded protein is CSAYRVEGADGELFF.

The chain uses TRBV2 and TRBJ1-4, with TRBD1 identical over 8 bases. CDR1 is SNHLY, CDR2 FYNNEI, per germline. V lost 8 bases to trimming and J lost 0 bases; unmatched junction nucleotides: 5. CDR3 length: 15 amino acids. Written as DNA, the CDR3 is TGTGCCAGCGGGACAGGACCCGCAACTAATGAAAAACTGTTTTTT. Amino acids: CASGTGPATNEKLFF.

This clonotype turned up a few times. One end of the junction is discordant with germline, which a read error may explain. The chain uses TRBV10-3 and TRBJ2-2; 7 nucleotides line up with TRBD1. The J call may be mistaken, given a closer DNA end match to TRBJ1-5. The CDR3 consists of 15 residues. The germline gives CDR1 ENHRY, CDR2 SYGVKD. For the CDR3, the DNA is TGTGCCAGCAGTCGAAGACAGGGAAGGAATCAGCCCCAGCATTTT. It translates to CASSRRQGRNQPQHF.

In the case of this clonotype: A much larger clone sits a single nucleotide away, making a read error possible. This chain joins TRBV12-3 or TRBV12-4 and TRBJ2-2; D ambiguous. The length of the CDR3 is 12 residues. The V end lost 4 bases, the J end lost 8 bases, and 8 bases lay between the germline ends. The DNA for the CDR3 is TGTGCCAGCAGTTCAATGGCAGGGGAGCTGTTTTTT. Translated: CASSSMAGELFF.

In this sample, this clonotype turned up many times. V is TRBV19 and J is TRBJ1-2, with D maybe TRBD1 (5 bases). The germline CDR1 and CDR2 sequences are LNHDA and SQIVND (reference sequence). The ends were cut back, 5 bases at V and 4 bases at J, with 20 bases in the middle. CDR3 length equals 16 residues. CDR3 sequence reads: CASSAGYSLSTYGYTF. Here the CDR3 DNA reads TGTGCCAGTAGTGCAGGGTACTCTCTTAGTACCTATGGCTACACCTTC.